The 10 T cell receptor beta chains reported below all come from one sample, sequenced in a study of Graves' ophthalmopathy and Graves' hyperthyroidism. For repertoire sequencing, the TCR beta CDR3 regions were amplified from RNA transcripts. Second-round multiplex PCR came after first-round RT-PCR with HTBI primers. TCRdb re-derived calls from the multiplex PCR reads in MiXCR, one entry per CDR3 protein. The sample lists some 750,000 distinct CDR3 sequences; roughly 40% were seen once. The sequencing sample was made of peripheral blood. These receptors were obtained from an adult man with Graves' ophthalmopathy.

V usage is TRBV11-1 and J usage is TRBJ2-7; tentative D call: TRBD2 (5 bases). The CDR3 covers 14 residues. Germline CDR1 reads SGHAT; CDR2 reads FQDESV (reference sequence). V was clipped by 8 bases and J by 3 bases, with 17 bases between them. CDR3 in amino acids: CASQVKDGLYEQYF. In DNA form, the CDR3 reads TGTGCCAGCCAAGTAAAGGACGGACTCTACGAGCAGTACTTC.

CDR3 sequence: CASGPGYGYTF. CDR3 nucleotide sequence: TGTGCCAGCGGCCCAGGGTATGGCTACACCTTC. J is TRBJ1-2 and V is TRBV5-5; D possibly corresponds to TRBD1 (5 bases). The CDR3 has 11 residues. V was trimmed by 7 bases and J by 5 bases, leaving 9 bases between them. Per germline, CDR1 SGHKS and CDR2 YYEKEE (reference sequence).

This clonotype was seen many times. V gene TRBV19 combines with J gene TRBJ1-1, with a weak D call TRBD1 (6 bases). Trimming left V 4 bases short and J 1 base short, with 7 bases between. The CDR3 loop spans 13 amino acids. Looked up from germline, CDR1 is LNHDA and CDR2 is SQIVND (reference sequence). Here the CDR3 reads CASSKQGNTEAFF. Here the CDR3 DNA reads TGTGCCAGTAGTAAACAGGGGAACACTGAAGCTTTCTTT.

This clonotype was found many times. V and J are TRBV7-2 and TRBJ2-6, with no clear D. Looked up from germline, CDR1 is SGHTA and CDR2 is FQGNSA. V was trimmed by 1 base and J by 0 bases, leaving 7 bases between them. The CDR3 covers 16 residues. This CDR3 reads CASSLGSFSGANVLTF. CDR3 DNA: TGTGCCAGCAGCTTAGGCTCCTTCTCTGGGGCCAACGTCCTGACTTTC.

A few counts support this clonotype. The chain recombines TRBV20-1 with TRBJ2-6; D might be TRBD1 or TRBD2, each matching 5 bases. The CDR3 is 18 amino acids. The germline gives CDR1 DFQATT, CDR2 SNEGSKA (reference sequence). Trimming stripped 0 bases from V and 0 bases from J, with 15 bases between. The CDR3 here is CSAREPGRKTSGANVLTF. CDR3 nucleotides: TGCAGTGCTAGAGAACCGGGACGGAAAACCTCTGGGGCCAACGTCCTGACTTTC.

The sample holds one count of this clonotype. The CDR3 reads CASSLVGSPTEGRETQYF. The CDR3 DNA reads as TGTGCCAGCAGCTTAGTTGGGTCACCGACAGAAGGGCGAGAGACCCAGTACTTC. The chain carries TRBV7-7 and TRBJ2-5; TRBD1 might be the D (5 bases). This CDR3 is built from 18 residues. Germline V gene data show CDR1 as SSHAT and CDR2 as FNYEAQ (reference sequence). Deletions cut 1 base from V and 4 bases from J, with 22 bases between.

V and J are TRBV29-1 and TRBJ2-5, with 9 bases aligning to TRBD2. Germline V gene lookup returns CDR1 SQVTM and CDR2 ANQGSEA. There are 15 residues in the CDR3. V trimming: 2 bases; J trimming: 2 bases; junction bases outside the gene matches: 6. CDR3 sequence (DNA): TGCAGCGTTGAACCAGCGGGGGGCAGACAAGAGACCCAGTACTTC. It is translated as CSVEPAGGRQETQYF.

For this clonotype: The junction departs from germline at one end; a sequencing error may be responsible. The chain carries TRBV19 and TRBJ2-7, with a tentative D call TRBD1 (6 bases). Germline V gives CDR1 LNHDA, CDR2 SQIVND (reference sequence). CDR3 length equals 12 residues. CDR3 protein: CVSSSDSYEQYF. The CDR3 DNA reads TGTGTCAGTAGTTCGGACAGCTACGAGCAGTACTTC.

This clonotype has a count of ten or more. This chain links TRBV7-2 with TRBJ1-5; maybe TRBD1 (6 bases). The CDR3 runs to 15 residues. CDR1 is SGHTA, CDR2 FQGNSA, per germline. Trimming took 7 bases from V and 1 from J, leaving 14 bases between them. CDR3 protein: CASNYWGGSNQPQHF. CDR3 DNA: TGTGCCAGCAACTATTGGGGGGGCAGCAATCAGCCCCAGCATTTT.

The chain carries TRBV25-1 and TRBJ1-1, with 9 nucleotides matching TRBD1. From germline, CDR1 is MGHDK and CDR2 SYGVNS. The CDR3 consists of 15 residues. The trim removed 5 bases at V and 4 bases at J, leaving 8 bases unmatched. This CDR3 is CASSIGQGSGTEAFF. CDR3 in DNA: TGTGCCAGCAGTATAGGACAGGGGTCGGGCACTGAAGCTTTCTTT.